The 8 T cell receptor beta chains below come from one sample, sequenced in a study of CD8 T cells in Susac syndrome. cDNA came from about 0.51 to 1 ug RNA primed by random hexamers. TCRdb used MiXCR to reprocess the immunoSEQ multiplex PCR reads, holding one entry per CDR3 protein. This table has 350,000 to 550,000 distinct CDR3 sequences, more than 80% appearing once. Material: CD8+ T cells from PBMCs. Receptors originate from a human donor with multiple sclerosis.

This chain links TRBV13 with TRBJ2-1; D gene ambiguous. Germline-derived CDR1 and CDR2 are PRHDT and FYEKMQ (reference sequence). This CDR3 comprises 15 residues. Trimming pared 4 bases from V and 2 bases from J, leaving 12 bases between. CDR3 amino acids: CASSSPGVTYNEQFF. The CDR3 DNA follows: TGTGCCAGCAGCTCTCCTGGGGTTACCTACAATGAGCAGTTCTTC. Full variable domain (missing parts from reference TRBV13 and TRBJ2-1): AAGVIQSPRHLIKEKRETATLKCYPIPRHDTVYWYQQGPGQDPQFLISFYEKMQSDKGSIPDRFSAQQFSDYHSELNMSSLELGDSALYFCASSSPGVTYNEQFFGPGTRLTVL.

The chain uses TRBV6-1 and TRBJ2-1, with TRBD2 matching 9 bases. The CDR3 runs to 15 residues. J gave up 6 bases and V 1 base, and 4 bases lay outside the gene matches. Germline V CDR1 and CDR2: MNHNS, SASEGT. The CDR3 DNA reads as TGTGCCAGCAGTGAAGGGCGGGGGGGCAGCAATGAGCAGTTCTTC. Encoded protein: CASSEGRGGSNEQFF.

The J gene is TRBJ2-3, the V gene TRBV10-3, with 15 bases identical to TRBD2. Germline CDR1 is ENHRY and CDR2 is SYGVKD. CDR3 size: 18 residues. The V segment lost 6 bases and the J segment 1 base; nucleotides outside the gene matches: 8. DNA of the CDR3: TGTGCCATCAGCGAGGGACTAGCGGGGGGCCGGGGCACAGATACGCAGTATTTT. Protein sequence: CAISEGLAGGRGTDTQYF.

CDR3 nucleotides: TGTGCCAGCAGCCCCGATGAGAGCTTCTATGGCTACACCTTC. Encoded protein: CASSPDESFYGYTF. This chain joins TRBV3-1 and TRBJ1-2; no definite D call. CDR1 is LGHDT, CDR2 YNNKEL, per germline (reference sequence). The CDR3 totals 14 residues. Trimming removed 4 bases at V and 4 bases at J, with 13 bases between.

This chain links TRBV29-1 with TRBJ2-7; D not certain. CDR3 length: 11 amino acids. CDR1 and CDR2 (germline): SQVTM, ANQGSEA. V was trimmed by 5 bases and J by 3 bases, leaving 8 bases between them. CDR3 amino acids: CSVLDGYEQYF. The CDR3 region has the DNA TGCAGCGTTTTGGACGGCTACGAGCAGTACTTC.

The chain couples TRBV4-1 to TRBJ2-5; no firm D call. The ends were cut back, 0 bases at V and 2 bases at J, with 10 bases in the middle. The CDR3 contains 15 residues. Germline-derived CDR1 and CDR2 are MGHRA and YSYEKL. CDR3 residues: CASSQDMAEQETQYF. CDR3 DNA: TGCGCCAGCAGCCAAGATATGGCGGAACAAGAGACCCAGTACTTC.

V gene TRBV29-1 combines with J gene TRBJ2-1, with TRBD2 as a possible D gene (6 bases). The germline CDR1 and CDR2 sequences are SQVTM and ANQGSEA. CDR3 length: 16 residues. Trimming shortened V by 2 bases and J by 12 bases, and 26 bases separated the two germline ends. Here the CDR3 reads CSVELLGQDYPRGQFF. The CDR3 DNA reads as TGCAGCGTTGAACTACTAGGCCAGGACTACCCTAGGGGGCAGTTCTTC.

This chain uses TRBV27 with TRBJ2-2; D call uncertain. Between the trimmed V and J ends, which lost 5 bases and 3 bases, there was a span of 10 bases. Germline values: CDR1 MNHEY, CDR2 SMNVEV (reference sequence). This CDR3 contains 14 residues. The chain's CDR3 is CASSISIDTGELFF. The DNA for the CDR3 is TGTGCCAGCAGTATAAGTATAGACACCGGGGAGCTGTTTTTT.